These 4 T cell receptor beta chains came from one sample sequenced in a study of tumor-infiltrating lymphocytes in primary liver carcinoma. The roughly 19-32 mg bulk tissue piece was not sorted before simultaneous RNA and DNA extraction. Reverse transcription of roughly 470 ng total RNA with a constant-region primer produced TCR beta cDNA. Amplification in three nested multiplex PCR rounds with slightly modified ARM-PCR gave rise to TCR beta libraries. Amplification in the first two PCR rounds was performed using TRBV1-TRBV30 forward primers and a C-beta reverse primer for around 10 cycles each. TCRdb passed the multiplex PCR reads through MiXCR, listing each CDR3 protein once. The data show 47,000 or so distinct CDR3 sequences, 70% to 75% seen once. The sequenced material came from liver tumor tissue from sampling region 3. The subset denotes: tumor region T3, left-lateral pole. These receptors came from a man aged 35 to 55 with primary liver carcinoma and hepatitis B virus infection.

In its sample, this clonotype was seen once. Germline and junction disagree at one end, which may indicate a read error. V gene TRBV28 combines with J gene TRBJ2-6; D not certain. This CDR3 region has 15 residues. Germline V gene lookup returns CDR1 MDHEN and CDR2 SYDVKM. The CDR3 reads CASSQRLSGVNVLTF. CDR3 nucleotide sequence: TGTGCCAGCAGTCAACGGCTGTCTGGGGTCAACGTCCTGACTTTC. Full variable domain (remainder filled in from reference TRBV28 and TRBJ2-6): DVKVTQSSRYLVKRTGEKVFLECVQDMDHENMFWYRQDPGLGLRLIYFSYDVKMKEKGDIPEGYSVSREKKERFSLILESASTNQTSMYLCASSQRLSGVNVLTFGAGSRLTVL.

About this clonotype itself: The CDR3 carries no conserved terminal phenylalanine or tryptophan, so it likely arises from a read error. J is TRBJ2-3 and V is TRBV12-3 or TRBV12-4, with D perhaps matching TRBD2 (5 bases). The germline V and J ends were trimmed by 5 bases and 6 bases, with 6 bases remaining between them. CDR3 size: 11 residues. CDR3 residues: CASSGGDTQYC. The CDR3 DNA reads as TGTGCCAGCAGTGGAGGTGATACGCAGTATTGT.

In the case of this clonotype: A much larger clone lies a single base off, so this may be a read error. The chain recombines TRBV5-6 with TRBJ2-7; 7 positions agree with TRBD2. CDR1 is SGHDT, CDR2 YYEEEE, per germline. The CDR3 is made up of 15 amino acids. Written as DNA, the CDR3 is TGTACCAGCAGCTTGTTAAGCGGGATTGTCCACGAGCAGTACTTC. It codes for CTSSLLSGIVHEQYF.

The CDR3 DNA reads TGCAGCGCTGAGCAGACAAGCGAGCAGTTCTTC. Its protein is CSAEQTSEQFF. The gene calls are TRBV29-1 and TRBJ2-1; D uncertain. The V gene lost 7 bases and the J gene lost 10 bases, with 14 bases spanning the gap. This CDR3 is built from 11 residues. Germline V gives CDR1 SQVTM, CDR2 ANQGSEA.